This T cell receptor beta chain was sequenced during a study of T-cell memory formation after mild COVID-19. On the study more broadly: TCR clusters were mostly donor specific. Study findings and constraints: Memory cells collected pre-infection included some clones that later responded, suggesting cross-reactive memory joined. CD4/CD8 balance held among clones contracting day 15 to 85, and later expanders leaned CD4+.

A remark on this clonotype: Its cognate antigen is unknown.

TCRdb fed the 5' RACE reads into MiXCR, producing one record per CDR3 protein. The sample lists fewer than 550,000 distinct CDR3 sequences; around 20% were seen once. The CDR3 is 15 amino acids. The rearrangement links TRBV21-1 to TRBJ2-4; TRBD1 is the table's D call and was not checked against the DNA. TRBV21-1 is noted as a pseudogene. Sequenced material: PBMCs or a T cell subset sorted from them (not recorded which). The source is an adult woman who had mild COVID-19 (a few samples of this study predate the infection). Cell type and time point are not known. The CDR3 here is CASFSKDRAKNIQYF. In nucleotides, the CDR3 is TGTGCCAGCTTCTCCAAGGACAGAGCCAAAAACATTCAGTACTTC.